This TCR beta chain was recorded in a study of cytomegalovirus exposure and HLA in healthy donors. For the study at large: Early released data had 80 million or so unique TCRs, all coming from HLA-typed donors.

Use of 60 Vbeta and 13 Jbeta primers characterized the PCR. The assay was immunoSEQ multiplex PCR, and TCRdb's table has in-frame clones only and misses some. The data show fewer than 150,000 clones, around 70% seen once. J was trimmed by 6 bases and V by 6 bases; bases with no gene match: 8. This CDR3 spans 15 amino acids. In germline, CDR1 is SNHLY, CDR2 FYNNEI. The chain has TRBV2 and TRBJ1-2, with 12 nucleotides matching TRBD1. The sample taken for sequencing was PBMCs. This sequence was found in a woman in her 40s in good health and CMV-seronegative. The CDR3 loop is CASRAGTGGGDGYTF. In DNA, the CDR3 is TGTGCCAGCAGGGCCGGGACAGGGGGCGGAGATGGCTACACCTTC.